Here is one T cell receptor beta chain with its context. Its target is unknown. V lost 5 bases and J 0 bases, leaving 11 bases between the germline ends. Per the germline V gene, CDR1 is SGHRS and CDR2 is YFSETQ. This CDR3 contains 14 residues. Described time point: cycle 4 day 1 (C4D1), after less than 7 weeks of nivolumab. Every one of the patients relapsed after autologous stem cell transplantation (brentuximab vedotin exposure was variable). Purified CD4+ T cells were obtained from thawed PBMCs through magnetic negative selection. Classifying best responses yielded complete response, partial response or progressive disease. This entry belongs to a study of PD-1 blockade in classical Hodgkin lymphoma. Study-level results: At baseline, newly diagnosed patients reportedly showed less TCR diversity than healthy donors. Patients with an early start, nivolumab under 1 year after ASCT, were excluded.

The assay was immunoSEQ multiplex PCR, and TCRdb's table has in-frame clones only and misses some. This sample has roughly 30,000 clones, with approximately 80% found just once. This sequence joins TRBV5-1 and TRBJ1-1; maybe TRBD1 (6 bases). The material sequenced was CD4+ T cells from blood, taken before the fourth cycle of nivolumab. The receptor was derived from a human donor with classical Hodgkin lymphoma. The CDR3 sequence is CASRTGSMNTEAFF. The DNA of the CDR3 is TGCGCCAGCAGAACAGGGAGCATGAACACTGAAGCTTTCTTT.